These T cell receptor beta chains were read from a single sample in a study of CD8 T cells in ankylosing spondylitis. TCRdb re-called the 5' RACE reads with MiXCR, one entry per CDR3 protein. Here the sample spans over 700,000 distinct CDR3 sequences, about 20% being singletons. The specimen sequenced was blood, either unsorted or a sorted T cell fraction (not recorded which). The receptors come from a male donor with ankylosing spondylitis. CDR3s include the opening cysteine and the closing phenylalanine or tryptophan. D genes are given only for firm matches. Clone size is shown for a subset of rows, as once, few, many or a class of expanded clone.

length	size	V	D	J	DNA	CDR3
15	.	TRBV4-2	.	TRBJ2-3	TGTGCCAGCAGCCAAGAATTGCTAGGGACAGATACGCAGTATTTT	CASSQELLGTDTQYF
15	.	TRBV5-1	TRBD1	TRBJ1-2	TGCGCCAGCAGCTTGTCCCCCGGGACAGATTATGGCTACACCTTC	CASSLSPGTDYGYTF
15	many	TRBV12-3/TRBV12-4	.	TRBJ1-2	TGTGCCAGCAGCCCATGGGGCGAGACTCGCTATGGCTACACCTTC	CASSPWGETRYGYTF
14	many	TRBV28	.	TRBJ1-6	TGTGCCGTACAGGGTAGCTCCTATAATTCACCCCTCCACTTT	CAVQGSSYNSPLHF
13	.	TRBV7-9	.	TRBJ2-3	TGTGCCAGCAGCTTTGTGGGGCCAGATACGCAGTATTTT	CASSFVGPDTQYF
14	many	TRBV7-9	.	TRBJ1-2	TGTGCCAGCAGCTTGCGAACAGCTAACTATGGCTACACCTTC	CASSLRTANYGYTF
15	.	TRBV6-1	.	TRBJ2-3	TGTGCCAGCAGACCCCCGACGGGTAGCACAGATACGCAGTATTTT	CASRPPTGSTDTQYF
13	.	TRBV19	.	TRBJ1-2	TGTGCCAGTAGTATATTTGACGGCTATGGCTACACCTTC	CASSIFDGYGYTF
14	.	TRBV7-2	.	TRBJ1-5	TGTGCCAGCAGCCAGGGGTTGGGCAATCAGCCCCAGCATTTT	CASSQGLGNQPQHF
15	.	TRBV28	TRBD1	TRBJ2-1	TGTGCCAGCAGCCGGTGGGGACAGGACTACAATGAGCAGTTCTTC	CASSRWGQDYNEQFF
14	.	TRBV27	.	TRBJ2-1	TGTGCCAGCAGTTCCCGGAGCGGGTGGCATGAGCAGTTCTTC	CASSSRSGWHEQFF
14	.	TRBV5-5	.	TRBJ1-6	TGTGCCAGCAGCGAAACAGTGCTTAATTCACCCCTCCACTTT	CASSETVLNSPLHF
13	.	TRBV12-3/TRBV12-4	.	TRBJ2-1	TGTGCCAGCAGTTTAAAGGGGCCTGGAGAGCAGTTCTTC	CASSLKGPGEQFF
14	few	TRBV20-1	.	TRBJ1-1	TGCAGTGCCGGGTCTGCCGGATTGAACACTGAAGCTTTCTTT	CSAGSAGLNTEAFF
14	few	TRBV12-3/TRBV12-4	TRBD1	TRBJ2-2	TGTGCCAGCAGAGGGACAGTGGGCCCCGGGGAGCTGTTTTTT	CASRGTVGPGELFF
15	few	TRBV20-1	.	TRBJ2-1	TGCAGTGCTAGGTCCTACCCGAGCTCCTACAATGAGCAGTTCTTC	CSARSYPSSYNEQFF
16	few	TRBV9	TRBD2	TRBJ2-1	TGTGCCAGCAGCGCAAGCGGGGACCAATCTTCCAATGAGCAGTTCTTC	CASSASGDQSSNEQFF
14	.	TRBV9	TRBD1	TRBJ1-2	TGTGCCAGCAGCGTAGACGGACAGGGCTTCGGCTACACCTTC	CASSVDGQGFGYTF
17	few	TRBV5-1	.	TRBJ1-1	TGCGCCAGCAGCTCAAACGCCGGGTCCCAAGGGAGGACTGAAGCTTTCTTT	CASSSNAGSQGRTEAFF
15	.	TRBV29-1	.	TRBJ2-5	TGCAGCGTTGAACCAAGGCAGGGAGCCCAAGAGACCCAGTACTTC	CSVEPRQGAQETQYF
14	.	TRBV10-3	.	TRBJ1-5	TGTGCCATCAGTGGGGGGTCGAGCAATCAGCCCCAGCATTTT	CAISGGSSNQPQHF
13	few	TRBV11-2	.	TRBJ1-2	TGTGCCAGCAGCTTAACGAGGGATGGTGGCTACACCTTC	CASSLTRDGGYTF
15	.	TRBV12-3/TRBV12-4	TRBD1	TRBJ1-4	TGTGCCAGCAGTGAAAGGGGGCAGTGGATTGAAAAACTGTTTTTT	CASSERGQWIEKLFF
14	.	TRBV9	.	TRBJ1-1	TGTGCCAGCAGCGTAGGACGAGGCGGCACTGAAGCTTTCTTT	CASSVGRGGTEAFF